This is a list of T cell receptor beta chains from one sample in a study of human T cells and chemical hapten exposure. TCRdb passed the RACE reads through MiXCR, listing each CDR3 protein once. Here the sample spans tens of thousands of distinct CDR3 sequences, around 10% being singletons. The sequencing used whole blood, collected in connection with sensitization to the hapten diphenylcyclopropenone (DPC). The receptors derive from a woman aged 40 to 49 with alopecia areata. Some clones in this sample may be carry-over from other donors' samples. Each CDR3 is given with its conserved first and last residue. The order of the fields is V gene, J gene, clone size, D gene, CDR3 protein, CDR3 DNA. A D gene is named only where the DNA matches it firmly. Size is omitted from some rows. Given values are once, few, many or a class for expanded clones.

v_call: TRBV6-2/TRBV6-3
j_call: TRBJ1-5
clone_size: many
d_call: NA
cdr3_aa: CASSYMGNQPQHF
cdr3_nt: TGTGCCAGCAGTTACATGGGCAATCAGCCCCAGCATTTT

v_call: TRBV7-9
j_call: TRBJ2-5
clone_size: many
d_call: TRBD2
cdr3_aa: CASSARLAGAHQETQYF
cdr3_nt: TGTGCCAGCAGCGCCCGACTAGCGGGAGCCCATCAAGAGACCCAGTACTTC

v_call: TRBV6-2/TRBV6-3
j_call: TRBJ1-1
clone_size: NA
d_call: NA
cdr3_aa: CASSYSVFWDYEAFF
cdr3_nt: TGTGCCAGCAGTTACTCGGTTTTTTGGGATTATGAAGCTTTCTTT

v_call: TRBV7-9
j_call: TRBJ2-5
clone_size: many
d_call: NA
cdr3_aa: CASRPGNQETQYF
cdr3_nt: TGTGCCAGCAGACCCGGGAACCAAGAGACCCAGTACTTC

v_call: TRBV27
j_call: TRBJ1-2
clone_size: many
d_call: NA
cdr3_aa: CASGIGGGYYGYTF
cdr3_nt: TGTGCCAGCGGAATAGGAGGAGGCTACTATGGCTACACCTTC

v_call: TRBV12-3/TRBV12-4
j_call: TRBJ1-5
clone_size: many
d_call: TRBD1
cdr3_aa: CASSSSSDRGGNQPQHF
cdr3_nt: TGTGCCAGCAGTTCCTCATCGGACAGGGGGGGCAATCAGCCCCAGCATTTT

v_call: TRBV7-8
j_call: TRBJ1-4
clone_size: NA
d_call: NA
cdr3_aa: CASTPTSRSNEKLFF
cdr3_nt: TGTGCCAGCACCCCGACTAGCAGGTCTAATGAAAAACTGTTTTTT

v_call: TRBV28
j_call: TRBJ2-3
clone_size: many
d_call: NA
cdr3_aa: CASSPGLGGTQYF
cdr3_nt: TGTGCCAGCAGTCCCGGACTAGGGGGGACGCAGTATTTT

v_call: TRBV28
j_call: TRBJ2-5
clone_size: NA
d_call: NA
cdr3_aa: CASRPSGSETQYF
cdr3_nt: TGTGCCAGCAGACCCTCCGGGAGCGAGACCCAGTACTTC

v_call: TRBV6-2/TRBV6-3
j_call: TRBJ2-1
clone_size: few
d_call: NA
cdr3_aa: CASSYPNEQFF
cdr3_nt: TGTGCCAGCAGTTACCCCAATGAGCAGTTCTTC

v_call: TRBV5-1
j_call: TRBJ2-1
clone_size: many
d_call: TRBD2
cdr3_aa: CASSLAAGVEQFF
cdr3_nt: TGCGCCAGCAGCTTGGCAGCGGGGGTTGAGCAGTTCTTC

v_call: TRBV11-2
j_call: TRBJ2-3
clone_size: NA
d_call: NA
cdr3_aa: CASSFGETDTQYF
cdr3_nt: TGTGCCAGCAGCTTTGGGGAGACAGATACGCAGTATTTT

v_call: TRBV7-9
j_call: TRBJ1-4
clone_size: few
d_call: NA
cdr3_aa: CASSVRREKLFF
cdr3_nt: TGTGCCAGCAGCGTCAGGCGGGAAAAACTGTTTTTT

v_call: TRBV5-1
j_call: TRBJ1-1
clone_size: few
d_call: TRBD1
cdr3_aa: CASSLGTGALRGTEAFF
cdr3_nt: TGCGCCAGCAGCCTTGGGACAGGTGCCCTCCGGGGGACTGAAGCTTTCTTT

v_call: TRBV28
j_call: TRBJ2-7
clone_size: few
d_call: NA
cdr3_aa: CASSFGSPSSEQYF
cdr3_nt: TGTGCCAGCAGTTTCGGCAGTCCCTCTAGCGAGCAGTACTTC